Each of the 27 T cell receptor beta chains below was sequenced from the same sample in a study of blood T cell repertoires in COVID-19. The repertoire was sequenced with immunoSEQ multiplex PCR; TCRdb's copy has only in-frame clones and lacks some. Seen here are roughly 410,000 clones, around 87% observed once, and the top ten hold 2% to 2.5%. Specimen: peripheral blood. The origin of the receptors is a woman aged 55-75 years with COVID-19, enrolled during active disease.

This clone was counted between two and nine times. The chain uses TRBV7-9 and TRBJ2-7, with TRBD1 identical over 9 bases. The CDR3 spans 15 residues. Trimming cost V 7 bases and J 5 bases; bases outside gene matches: 12. CDR1 and CDR2 from the germline V gene are SEHNR and FQNEAQ (reference sequence). In nucleotides, the CDR3 is TGTGCCAGCACGGTTGGGGGGGACAGGGAGGACGAGCAGTACTTC. Encoded protein: CASTVGGDREDEQYF. The full variable domain, with the rest looked up from reference TRBV7-9 and TRBJ2-7, is DTGVSQNPRHKITKRGQNVTFRCDPISEHNRLYWYRQTLGQGPEFLTYFQNEAQLEKSRLLSDRFSAERPKGSFSTLEIQRTEQGDSAMYLCASTVGGDREDEQYFGPGTRLTVT.

V and J are TRBV6-5 and TRBJ2-5; 7 nucleotides line up with TRBD2. V trimming: 4 bases; J trimming: 4 bases; junction bases outside the gene matches: 6. CDR1 and CDR2 (germline): MNHEY, SVGAGI. The CDR3 totals 14 residues. The CDR3, as DNA: TGTGCCAGCAGTTCGATCAGGGAGGGAGAGACCCAGTACTTC. Its translation is CASSSIREGETQYF.

The table lists this clone with a few counts. This chain connects TRBV27 to TRBJ2-3; maybe TRBD1 (6 bases). V was cut by 9 bases and J by 0 bases, with 10 bases left in between. Germline V CDR1 and CDR2: MNHEY, SMNVEV (reference sequence). The CDR3 has 13 residues. CDR3 sequence: CASRQASTDTQYF. CDR3 DNA sequence: TGTGCCAGTCGACAGGCGAGCACAGATACGCAGTATTTT.

Regarding this clone: Other DNA sequences in the sample encode the same CDR3. V usage is TRBV28 and J usage is TRBJ1-2; D remains unclear. CDR3 length equals 12 residues. Trimming left V 3 bases short and J 2 bases short, with 4 bases between. From germline, CDR1 is MDHEN and CDR2 SYDVKM. The CDR3 DNA is TGTGCCAGCAGTTTGAGCAACTATGGCTACACCTTC. It yields the protein CASSLSNYGYTF.

The rearrangement joins TRBV4-2 to TRBJ2-3; 11 bases map to TRBD2. Germline V gene lookup returns CDR1 LGHNA and CDR2 YNFKEQ. The CDR3 spans 20 residues. With V trimmed by 0 bases and J by 6 bases, 17 bases remained unmatched. DNA for the CDR3: TGTGCCAGCAGCCAAGATCGGTTTAGGGCTAGCGGGGGGAGCAGGGATACGCAGTATTTT. Translated, it gives CASSQDRFRASGGSRDTQYF.

This clone is a singleton in its sample. The chain employs TRBV9 and TRBJ2-3; D possibly corresponds to TRBD1 (6 bases). The germline V and J ends were trimmed by 0 bases and 3 bases, with 17 bases remaining between them. The CDR3 has 17 amino acids. Germline CDR1 and CDR2: SGDLS and YYNGEE. The DNA of the CDR3 is TGTGCCAGCAGCGTAGCTCCGCAGGGGAAGAGGACAGATACGCAGTATTTT. Its protein product is CASSVAPQGKRTDTQYF.

The J gene is TRBJ1-2, the V gene TRBV12-1; the DNA was not compared with TRBD1, the D call given in the table. TRBV12-1 is an annotated pseudogene. This CDR3 is 11 amino acids long. CDR3 protein: CASSSKGGYTF. The CDR3 DNA sequence: TGTGCCAGCAGTTCTAAGGGGGGCTACACCTTC.

J is TRBJ1-5 and V is TRBV3-1 (or the pseudogene TRBV3-2), with D perhaps TRBD1 (6 bases). This CDR3 is 14 amino acids long. The V end was cut by 4 bases, the J end by 4 bases, with 11 bases between. Germline values: CDR1 LGHDT, CDR2 YNNKEL (reference sequence). CDR3 DNA: TGTGCCAGCAGCCCCGGGGGGACAAATCAGCCCCAGCATTTT. This encodes CASSPGGTNQPQHF.

This rearrangement joins TRBV19 to TRBJ2-3; weak D call: TRBD1 (5 bases). CDR3 length: 16 amino acids. V shed 6 bases and J shed 0 bases, with 16 bases lying between them. From germline, CDR1 is LNHDA and CDR2 SQIVND (reference sequence). In nucleotides, the CDR3 is TGTGCCAGTAGGCAAACAGGTGACACTAGCACAGATACGCAGTATTTT. Amino acids: CASRQTGDTSTDTQYF. Complete variable domain (other parts from reference TRBV19 and TRBJ2-3): DGGITQSPKYLFRKEGQNVTLSCEQNLNHDAMYWYRQDPGQGLRLIYYSQIVNDFQKGDIAEGYSVSREKKESFPLTVTSAQKNPTAFYLCASRQTGDTSTDTQYFGPGTRLTVL.

The V gene is TRBV7-9, the J gene TRBJ1-4; D might be TRBD1 (6 bases). Germline V gene sequence: CDR1 SEHNR, CDR2 FQNEAQ (reference sequence). CDR3 length equals 15 residues. Trimming removed 5 bases at V and 6 bases at J, with 16 bases between. Written as DNA, the CDR3 is TGTGCCAGCAGCGCCCGTGGGGGCGATTATGAAAAACTGTTTTTT. Encoded protein: CASSARGGDYEKLFF.

V gene TRBV19 combines with J gene TRBJ2-4; D possibly corresponds to TRBD2 (6 bases). Germline CDR1 LNHDA, CDR2 SQIVND (reference sequence). Trimming pared 1 base from V and 0 bases from J, leaving 13 bases between. This CDR3 has 17 amino acids. CDR3: CASSIGEAVLAKNIQYF. As DNA, the CDR3 is TGTGCCAGTAGTATAGGGGAGGCAGTGCTAGCCAAAAACATTCAGTACTTC.

The chain carries TRBV3-1 (or the pseudogene TRBV3-2) and TRBJ1-4; 7 bases are shared with TRBD1. The CDR3 loop spans 14 amino acids. Germline V gene lookup returns CDR1 LGHDT and CDR2 YNNKEL (reference sequence). V was pared by 4 bases and J by 10 bases, with 9 bases of the junction left unmatched. In DNA, the CDR3 is TGTGCCAGCAGCCCCTCCGGGACAGCGGGAAAACTGTTTTTT. This sequence encodes CASSPSGTAGKLFF.

In this sample, this clone turned up once. CDR3 amino acids: CASSQNKIDRGDTIYF. The CDR3 nucleotides read TGCGCCAGCAGCCAGAATAAGATCGACAGGGGGGACACCATATATTTT. V gene TRBV4-1 combines with J gene TRBJ1-3; 9 positions match TRBD1. Germline trimming cut 3 bases from V and 8 bases from J; bases unmatched to any gene: 11. Germline CDR1 reads MGHRA; CDR2 reads YSYEKL. This CDR3 has 16 residues.

This chain links TRBV11-2 with TRBJ1-5; 10 positions match TRBD1. V shed 3 bases and J 11 bases; nucleotides not matched to a gene: 7. Germline assignment: CDR1 SGHAT and CDR2 FQNNGV. The CDR3 covers 14 residues. This CDR3 is CASSLGDRGESQHF. DNA of the CDR3: TGTGCCAGCAGCTTGGGGGACAGGGGTGAGTCCCAGCATTTT.

The chain couples TRBV3-1 (or the pseudogene TRBV3-2) to TRBJ1-1; D is unclear. The germline V gene encodes CDR1 LGHDT and CDR2 YNNKEL (reference sequence). The CDR3 is made up of 16 amino acids. Trimming took 5 bases from V and 6 from J, leaving 22 bases between them. The CDR3 DNA reads as TGTGCCAGCAGCGAGTTTCGGGCTTCGGGAATTGCTGAAGCTTTCTTT. This sequence encodes CASSEFRASGIAEAFF.

This chain links TRBV18 with TRBJ1-1, with a tentative D call TRBD1 (5 bases). The germline gives CDR1 KGHSH, CDR2 LQKENI. CDR3 length: 13 residues. The V end was cut by 8 bases, the J end by 0 bases, with 10 bases between. The CDR3 reads CASRGTLNTEAFF. The CDR3 DNA reads TGTGCCAGCCGGGGGACGTTGAACACTGAAGCTTTCTTT.

The chain joins TRBV7-9 to TRBJ1-3; a weak D match, TRBD1 (5 bases). The CDR3 loop spans 16 amino acids. CDR1 and CDR2 from the germline V gene are SEHNR and FQNEAQ (reference sequence). Trimming took off 5 bases at V and 2 bases at J, with 16 bases between the two ends. CDR3 amino acids: CASSTPLGGAGNTIYF. DNA of the CDR3: TGTGCCAGCAGCACCCCCCTTGGGGGGGCTGGAAACACCATATATTTT. Full variable domain (remainder filled in from reference TRBV7-9 and TRBJ1-3): DTGVSQNPRHKITKRGQNVTFRCDPISEHNRLYWYRQTLGQGPEFLTYFQNEAQLEKSRLLSDRFSAERPKGSFSTLEIQRTEQGDSAMYLCASSTPLGGAGNTIYFGEGSWLTVV.

V is TRBV6-1 and J is TRBJ1-1; the D is unclear. CDR3 size: 14 residues. V was pared by 5 bases and J by 7 bases, with 17 bases between. Germline CDR1 is MNHNS and CDR2 is SASEGT. CDR3 region: CASSNDPGALEAFF. CDR3 in DNA: TGTGCCAGCAGTAACGATCCGGGAGCACTTGAAGCTTTCTTT.

This sequence joins TRBV15 and TRBJ2-3; 8 nucleotides align to TRBD1. The CDR3 sequence is 17 residues long. The V segment lost 4 bases and the J segment 1 base; nucleotides outside the gene matches: 10. CDR1 is LNHNV, CDR2 YYDKDF, per germline (reference sequence). CDR3 residues: CATSKAKPGQGTDTQYF. The CDR3 DNA follows: TGTGCCACCAGCAAGGCGAAACCGGGACAGGGCACAGATACGCAGTATTTT.

Concerning this clone: This specimen includes other DNA sequences encoding the same CDR3. The rearrangement joins TRBV3-1 (or the pseudogene TRBV3-2) to TRBJ1-6, with TRBD1 identical over 7 bases. Germline V lookup: CDR1 LGHDT, CDR2 YNNKEL (reference sequence). Unmatched junction bases numbered 4, after V lost 4 bases and J lost 7 bases. The CDR3 runs 14 residues. The CDR3 nucleotides read TGTGCCAGCAGCCTAAGGGACAGCAATTCACCCCTCCACTTT. Translated, it gives CASSLRDSNSPLHF.

The CDR3 here is CASSRQVGETQYF. As DNA, the CDR3 is TGTGCCAGCAGCCGACAGGTTGGGGAGACCCAGTACTTC. This rearrangement joins TRBV12-3 or TRBV12-4 to TRBJ2-5; perhaps TRBD1 as D (6 bases). V lost 6 bases and J lost 5, with 13 bases in between. The CDR3 contains 13 residues.

The rearrangement uses TRBV5-8 and TRBJ2-3, with 9 bases aligning to TRBD2. This CDR3 has 17 amino acids. The V gene's germline CDR1 is SGHTS and CDR2 YDEGEE. The V and J ends lost 3 bases and 2 bases, in that order; junction bases with no gene match: 10. The CDR3 sequence: CASSYPWTSETTDTQYF. CDR3 sequence (DNA): TGTGCCAGCAGCTACCCTTGGACTAGCGAGACCACAGATACGCAGTATTTT. Drawing the rest from reference TRBV5-8 and TRBJ2-3, the complete variable domain is EAGVTQSPTHLIKTRGQQATLRCSPISGHTSVYWYQQALGLGLQFLLWYDEGEERNRGNFPPRFSGRQFPNYSSELNVNALELEDSALYLCASSYPWTSETTDTQYFGPGTRLTVL.

The rearrangement uses TRBV7-3 and TRBJ1-6, with D possibly TRBD1 on 5 matching bases. The CDR3 consists of 15 residues. Trimming removed 2 bases from V and 5 bases from J, with 10 bases in between. Germline assignment: CDR1 SGHTA and CDR2 FQGTGA. The CDR3 DNA is TGTGCCAGCAGCTTAGTGGGGCAAAATAATTCACCCCTCCACTTT. This sequence encodes CASSLVGQNNSPLHF.

This chain joins TRBV12-5 and TRBJ1-5; no clear D. There are 15 residues in the CDR3. Germline V CDR1 and CDR2: LGHNT, FRNRAP. Trimming removed 5 bases at V and 1 base at J, with 12 bases between. This CDR3 is CASGPYGLSNQPQHF. DNA of the CDR3: TGTGCTAGTGGTCCCTACGGACTGAGCAATCAGCCCCAGCATTTT.

The chain recombines TRBV24-1 with TRBJ1-4, with D perhaps matching TRBD1 (6 bases). Germline loops: CDR1 KGHDR, CDR2 SFDVKD. Trimming took 4 bases from V and 7 from J, leaving 12 bases between them. CDR3 size: 14 residues. For the CDR3, the DNA is TGTGCCACCAGTGAGCGAGGGACAATTGAAAAACTGTTTTTT. Translation gives CATSERGTIEKLFF.

This sequence joins TRBV12-5 and TRBJ2-3, with TRBD1 identical over 10 bases. After removal of 5 bases from V and 0 bases from J, the junction contained 8 bases not matched to a gene. Germline V gene lookup returns CDR1 LGHNT and CDR2 FRNRAP. The CDR3 consists of 17 residues. The CDR3 here is CASGRDRGITSTDTQYF. DNA of the CDR3: TGTGCTAGTGGTCGGGACAGGGGAATCACTAGCACAGATACGCAGTATTTT.

CDR3 region: CASSYGSGIYNEQFF. The CDR3 DNA reads as TGTGCCAGCAGTTACGGGTCAGGGATCTACAATGAGCAGTTCTTC. The V and J genes are TRBV6-5 and TRBJ2-1, with a weak D call TRBD1 (5 bases). Per the germline V gene, CDR1 is MNHEY and CDR2 is SVGAGI. The CDR3 has 15 residues. Trimming took 2 bases from V and 3 from J, leaving 11 bases between them.